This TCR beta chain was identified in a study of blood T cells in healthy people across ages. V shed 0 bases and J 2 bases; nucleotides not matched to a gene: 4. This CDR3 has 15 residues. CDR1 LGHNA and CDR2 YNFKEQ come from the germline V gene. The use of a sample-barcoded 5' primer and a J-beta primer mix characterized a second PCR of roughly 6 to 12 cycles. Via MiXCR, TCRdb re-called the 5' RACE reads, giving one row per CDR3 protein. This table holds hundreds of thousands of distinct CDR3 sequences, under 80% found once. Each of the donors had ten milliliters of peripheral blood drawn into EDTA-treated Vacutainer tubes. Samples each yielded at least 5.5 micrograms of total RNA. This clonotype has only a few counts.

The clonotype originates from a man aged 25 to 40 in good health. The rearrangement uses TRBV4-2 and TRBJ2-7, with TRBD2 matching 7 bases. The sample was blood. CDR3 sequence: CASSQEPSGPYEQYF. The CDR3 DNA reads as TGTGCCAGCAGCCAAGAACCTAGCGGTCCCTACGAGCAGTACTTC.